These T cell receptor beta chains were read from a single sample in a study of cytomegalovirus exposure and HLA in healthy donors. The protocol was immunoSEQ multiplex PCR, while the TCRdb copy is restricted to in-frame clones and leaves out a portion. Of 70,000 to 95,000 clones in the sample, around three quarters were seen once. The sequencing sample was made of PBMCs. These TCRs come from a male donor in good health and CMV-seronegative. Both conserved end residues are part of each CDR3. Fields, in order: V gene, clone size, D gene, J gene, CDR3 protein, CDR3 DNA. A D gene is named only where the DNA matches it firmly. Not all rows give a size; the values are once, few, many and, for expanded clones, a class.

TRBV19	.	.	TRBJ1-1	CASSTLTGGGEAFF	TGTGCCAGTAGTACGCTAACGGGGGGGGGTGAAGCTTTCTTT
TRBV20-1	.	.	TRBJ2-1	CSATVHNEQFF	TGCAGTGCTACAGTTCACAATGAGCAGTTCTTC
TRBV7-9	.	TRBD2	TRBJ2-5	CASSLARTSGRETQYF	TGTGCCAGCAGCTTAGCGCGGACTAGCGGGAGGGAGACCCAGTACTTC
TRBV2	.	.	TRBJ1-4	CASTRAEKLFF	TGTGCCAGCACCCGAGCTGAAAAACTGTTTTTT
TRBV7-2	.	TRBD2	TRBJ2-3	CASSPGLAVSTDTQYF	TGTGCCAGCAGCCCGGGACTAGCGGTTAGCACAGATACGCAGTATTTT
TRBV30	.	.	TRBJ1-2	CAWRVPGRVDYGYTF	TGTGCCTGGAGAGTCCCCGGCAGGGTGGACTATGGCTACACCTTC
TRBV29-1	.	TRBD1	TRBJ1-2	CSVEGTGPSGGYTF	TGCAGCGTTGAAGGGACAGGGCCGTCAGGTGGCTACACCTTC
TRBV7-8	.	.	TRBJ1-6	CASRRDGGSYNSPLHF	TGTGCCAGCAGGCGTGACGGAGGCTCCTATAATTCACCCCTCCACTTT
TRBV5-6	.	TRBD1	TRBJ1-2	CASSLRGGDGYTF	TGTGCCAGCAGCTTGCGAGGGGGCGATGGCTACACCTTC
TRBV4-2	.	.	TRBJ2-3	CASSPSYSLVDTQYF	TGTGCCAGCAGCCCCTCCTATAGCCTGGTGGATACGCAGTATTTT
TRBV7-8	few	.	TRBJ2-1	CASSLVRRDVYNEQFF	TGTGCCAGCAGCTTAGTCCGGCGGGATGTCTACAATGAGCAGTTCTTC
TRBV5-1	.	.	TRBJ2-3	CASSLTGSQGHTQYF	TGCGCCAGCAGCCTCACCGGGTCCCAGGGGCATACGCAGTATTTT
TRBV27	.	.	TRBJ2-7	CASSFRGSYEQYF	TGTGCCAGCAGTTTTCGAGGATCCTACGAGCAGTACTTC
TRBV5-1	.	.	TRBJ2-2	CASSKGLRPPGELFF	TGCGCCAGCAGCAAGGGACTCCGACCCCCCGGGGAGCTGTTTTTT
TRBV6-5	few	TRBD1	TRBJ1-1	CASTTIGQGGAFF	TGTGCCAGCACTACCATAGGACAGGGCGGGGCTTTCTTT
TRBV2	.	TRBD1	TRBJ2-7	CASRNTGVMVEQYF	TGTGCCAGCAGAAATACAGGGGTAATGGTCGAGCAGTACTTC
TRBV18	.	.	TRBJ1-4	CASSPGQPNEKLFF	TGTGCCAGCTCACCCGGACAGCCTAATGAAAAACTGTTTTTT
TRBV6-1	.	.	TRBJ2-5	CASSAQRGETQYF	TGTGCCAGCAGTGCTCAGCGAGGAGAGACCCAGTACTTC
TRBV7-2	.	TRBD2	TRBJ2-1	CASSSSRTSGSNEPFF	TGTGCCAGCAGCTCCAGCCGGACTAGCGGGAGTAATGAGCCGTTCTTC
TRBV5-4	.	TRBD1	TRBJ2-7	CASSAGTGGAGGPYEQYF	TGTGCCAGCAGCGCCGGGACAGGGGGAGCCGGAGGGCCCTACGAGCAGTACTTC
TRBV15	.	TRBD2	TRBJ2-1	CATSDRLGGAISYNEQFF	TGTGCCACCAGCGACCGGTTGGGAGGGGCGATTTCCTACAATGAGCAGTTCTTC
TRBV5-4	few	TRBD1	TRBJ2-5	CASSWDRMKQETQYF	TGTGCCAGCAGCTGGGACAGGATGAAGCAAGAGACCCAGTACTTC
TRBV7-2	.	.	TRBJ1-6	CASSFVGSPLHF	TGTGCCAGCAGCTTTGTCGGGTCACCCCTCCACTTT
TRBV28	.	.	TRBJ1-5	CASNRDSNQPQNF	TGTGCCAGCAATCGCGACAGTAATCAGCCCCAGAATTTT
TRBV2	.	TRBD2	TRBJ2-2	CASSGPLKVSGRADTNTGELFF	TGTGCCAGCAGTGGGCCCCTAAAGGTTAGCGGGAGGGCTGATACGAACACCGGGGAGCTGTTTTTT
TRBV15	few	.	TRBJ2-7	CATGGWENTYEQYF	TGTGCCACGGGCGGGTGGGAGAACACCTACGAGCAGTACTTC
TRBV5-5	.	TRBD2	TRBJ2-7	CASSLGLAELYEQYF	TGTGCCAGCAGCTTAGGACTAGCGGAACTCTACGAGCAGTACTTC
TRBV18	.	.	TRBJ2-2	CASSLGLLGTGELFF	TGTGCCAGCTCACTGGGACTCCTTGGCACCGGGGAGCTGTTTTTT
TRBV9	.	.	TRBJ1-6	CASSAGHSNSPLHF	TGTGCCAGCAGCGCTGGACACAGTAATTCACCCCTCCACTTT
TRBV7-2	.	TRBD1	TRBJ2-7	CASSPRQGMIFNEQYF	TGTGCCAGCAGCCCCCGACAGGGTATGATCTTCAACGAGCAGTACTTC
TRBV5-1	.	.	TRBJ2-1	CASSSGTPKYNEQFF	TGCGCCAGCAGCTCCGGGACTCCTAAGTACAATGAGCAGTTCTTC
TRBV27	.	.	TRBJ1-6	CASSLQGSPLHF	TGTGCCAGCAGTTTACAGGGTTCACCCCTCCACTTT
TRBV5-4	.	.	TRBJ1-1	CASSLAGFSTEAFF	TGTGCCAGCAGCTTGGCAGGGTTTTCCACTGAAGCTTTCTTT
TRBV27	.	TRBD2	TRBJ2-7	CASSLSSGRAREQYF	TGTGCCAGCAGTTTAAGTAGCGGGAGGGCCAGGGAGCAGTACTTC
TRBV27	.	TRBD2	TRBJ2-1	CASSSLFGLTSGTGNEQFF	TGTGCCAGCAGTTCTCTTTTTGGGTTGACTAGCGGGACCGGCAATGAGCAGTTCTTC
TRBV7-9	.	.	TRBJ2-1	CASSLITGINEQFF	TGTGCCAGCAGCTTAATAACAGGTATCAATGAGCAGTTCTTC
TRBV5-1	.	.	TRBJ1-1	CASSARKMGPGNTEAFF	TGCGCCAGCAGCGCACGAAAAATGGGGCCAGGGAACACTGAAGCTTTCTTT
TRBV10-3	.	.	TRBJ1-1	CAISERRETEAFF	TGTGCCATCAGTGAAAGAAGGGAGACTGAAGCTTTCTTT
TRBV4-1	.	.	TRBJ2-3	CASSQISDTQYF	TGCGCCAGCAGCCAAATCAGTGATACGCAGTATTTT
TRBV6-1	.	TRBD1	TRBJ1-2	CASRPGQGDYGYPF	TGTGCCAGCAGACCGGGACAGGGTGACTATGGCTACCCCTTC
TRBV5-1	.	.	TRBJ2-3	CASSEWGNGADTQYF	TGCGCCAGCAGCGAATGGGGTAACGGGGCAGATACGCAGTATTTT
TRBV10-2	.	TRBD2	TRBJ2-1	CASKGLAGGRGGEYEQFF	TGCGCCAGCAAGGGACTAGCGGGGGGGCGGGGGGGTGAGTATGAGCAGTTCTTC
TRBV6-5	.	TRBD1	TRBJ1-6	CASRARTGYNSPLHF	TGTGCCAGCAGGGCAAGGACAGGGTATAATTCACCCCTCCACTTT
TRBV30	.	TRBD2	TRBJ2-2	CAWSVRRGGQVGELFF	TGTGCCTGGAGTGTGAGGCGGGGGGGCCAGGTCGGGGAGCTGTTTTTT
TRBV7-9	few	.	TRBJ1-4	CASSLRGQINEKLFF	TGTGCCAGCAGCTTAAGAGGGCAGATTAATGAAAAACTGTTTTTT
TRBV29-1	.	.	TRBJ1-2	CSVRGSYGYTF	TGCAGCGTTCGGGGTTCCTATGGCTACACCTTC
TRBV14	.	TRBD2	TRBJ2-5	CASSPLGAGGQETQYF	TGTGCCAGCAGCCCCCTCGGAGCGGGAGGACAAGAGACCCAGTACTTC
TRBV28	.	TRBD2	TRBJ2-7	CASSSSGGAYEQYF	TGTGCCAGCAGTTCAAGCGGGGGGGCTTACGAGCAGTACTTC
TRBV11-2	few	.	TRBJ2-7	CASRVDYWVYEQYF	TGTGCCAGCAGGGTAGACTACTGGGTCTACGAGCAGTACTTC
TRBV7-2	few	.	TRBJ2-3	CASSVGGFRTDTQYF	TGTGCCAGCAGCGTCGGAGGTTTCCGCACAGATACGCAGTATTTT
TRBV7-9	once	.	TRBJ2-2	CASSRQAVTGELFF	TGTGCCAGCAGCCGACAGGCCGTGACGGGGGAGCTGTTTTTT
TRBV10-1	.	.	TRBJ2-7	CASNGYQGYEQYF	TGCGCCAGCAACGGGTATCAAGGCTACGAGCAGTACTTC